The 5 T cell receptor beta chains reported below all come from one sample, sequenced in a study of blood T cell repertoires in COVID-19. Assay: immunoSEQ multiplex PCR; the TCRdb copy retains only in-frame clones and omits some. The sample has about 160,000 clones; about four fifths are singletons. The specimen sequenced was PBMCs or T cells enriched from blood (not recorded which). The receptor set was obtained from a woman aged 55-69 years who had recovered from COVID-19.

This clone was seen only once. The J gene is TRBJ1-1, the V gene TRBV19, with D possibly matching TRBD1 (6 bases). V lost 5 bases, J lost 3 bases, and 13 bases lay in between. CDR1 is LNHDA, CDR2 SQIVND, per germline (reference sequence). This CDR3 comprises 14 residues. The CDR3 DNA is TGTGCCAGTAGTGTCAGGGGTGCAGACACTGAAGCTTTCTTT. It is translated as CASSVRGADTEAFF.

This clone occurred a few times. This rearrangement joins TRBV5-1 to TRBJ2-7; 8 bases map to TRBD1. Germline V lookup: CDR1 SGHRS, CDR2 YFSETQ. There are 20 residues in the CDR3. Unmatched junction bases numbered 17, after V lost 0 bases and J lost 0 bases. The CDR3 protein is CASSLAPGSGQAISSYEQYF. The CDR3 DNA follows: TGCGCCAGCAGCTTGGCCCCTGGGTCGGGACAGGCGATTAGCTCCTACGAGCAGTACTTC. Variable domain in full (rest from reference TRBV5-1 and TRBJ2-7): KAGVTQTPRYLIKTRGQQVTLSCSPISGHRSVSWYQQTPGQGLQFLFEYFSETQRNKGNFPGRFSGRQFSNSRSEMNVSTLELGDSALYLCASSLAPGSGQAISSYEQYFGPGTRLTVT.

The J gene is TRBJ2-5, the V gene TRBV7-8; tentative D call: TRBD2 (7 bases). Germline lookup yields CDR1 SGHVS and CDR2 FQNEAQ. The CDR3 sequence is 15 residues long. The germline V and J ends were trimmed by 5 bases and 2 bases, with 15 bases remaining between them. CDR3 bases: TGTGCCAGCAGCCCGGCCGGGGGGCGGCAAGAGACCCAGTACTTC. This encodes CASSPAGGRQETQYF.

CDR3 in DNA: TGTGCCTGGAGCCTACAGGGCCGACGAAACTACGAGCAGTACTTC. Its translation is CAWSLQGRRNYEQYF. The V and J genes are TRBV30 and TRBJ2-7; D perhaps matches TRBD1 (6 bases). The CDR3 sequence is 15 residues long. Germline V CDR1 and CDR2: GTSNPN, SVGIG (reference sequence). Trimming pared 3 bases from V and 3 bases from J, leaving 18 bases between.

This chain uses TRBV5-8 with TRBJ2-1; the match to TRBD1 covers 9 bases. The CDR3 loop spans 15 amino acids. Unmatched junction bases numbered 9, after V lost 3 bases and J lost 8 bases. Germline-derived CDR1 and CDR2 are SGHTS and YDEGEE. The CDR3 bases are TGTGCCAGCAGCTCAAGGGACAGGGATTCCGATGAGCAGTTCTTC. Its translation is CASSSRDRDSDEQFF. The whole variable domain, remainder taken from reference TRBV5-8 and TRBJ2-1, is EAGVTQSPTHLIKTRGQQATLRCSPISGHTSVYWYQQALGLGLQFLLWYDEGEERNRGNFPPRFSGRQFPNYSSELNVNALELEDSALYLCASSSRDRDSDEQFFGPGTRLTVL.